This T cell receptor (beta chain) came from a study of blood T cell repertoires in COVID-19 (dated by TCRdb to about 2020). For the wider study: The collaborator samples originated in the United States, Italy and Spain and spanned the acute and convalescent phases of COVID-19. The prospective study material was composed of cDNA or gDNA derived from T cells, B-cell-depleted T cells, or PBMCs. Deeply sampled blood TCRbeta repertoires from subjects exposed to, actively infected with, or recovered from COVID-19 were included in the dataset. The repertoires were released in a freely available public database meant as a resource for research on the immune response to SARS-CoV-2. Samples came from the ongoing ImmuneRACE study (first 160 participants) plus 1,254 subjects from 6 global collaborators. Sample metadata almost always included a de-identified subject ID, COVID-19 status, age in years and sex. HLA class I and class II types, where available, came from metadata supplied by the sample provider rather than from assay-based typing. What the work shows at the level of the full study, not this receptor alone: Clinical and demographic metadata were provided uncurated, with the amount varying by source and participant.

Via the germline V gene, CDR1 is SGHDT and CDR2 YYEEEE. From its cysteine to its phenylalanine, the CDR3 spans 14 amino acids. Here the CDR3 DNA is all that survives: 42 bases in frame from base 1. V is cut back by 1 base and J by 4 bases, with 2 bases in the junction unmatched. TCRbeta CDR3 regions were amplified from genomic DNA by means of the immunoSEQ Assay, a bias-controlled multiplex PCR. In the paper's pipeline: The number of nucleated cells in each sample was estimated by amplification of reference gene primers within the assay. To quantify the absolute abundance of each unique TCRbeta CDR3 rearrangement, sequence reads were collapsed and filtered. Productive Simpson clonality was computed per sample as the square root of Simpson's diversity index over productive rearrangements. TCRdb mirrors the immuneACCESS table, restricted to in-frame sequences. Some clones are absent from its copies; in checked studies, under half trace to an unresolved V gene, and the reason for the others is unknown. V and J calls and clone size follow that table, whereas D and trimming were derived from the DNA. This sample lists around 170,000 clones; roughly 90% were detected once. Clones ranked in the top ten supply roughly 24% of the sample.

Regarding this clone: This clone's antigen is unknown. Base qualities were left out, and no much larger clone turns up one base away.

Collaborating institutions collected whole blood in K2EDTA tubes following their own protocols. Collaborator samples were shipped for TCRbeta analysis as frozen whole blood, isolated PBMCs, or DNA extracted from either sample type. The clonotype comes from a man between 60 and 75 years old with acute or convalescent COVID-19. The receptor chain draws on TRBV5-6 and TRBJ2-1, with 7 bases in between that match TRBD2. The sequenced sample was peripheral blood. The sequenced DNA: TGTGCCAGCAGCTTGCCGGGGGGATACAATGAGCAGTTCTTC. Translated, it gives CASSLPGGYNEQFF.